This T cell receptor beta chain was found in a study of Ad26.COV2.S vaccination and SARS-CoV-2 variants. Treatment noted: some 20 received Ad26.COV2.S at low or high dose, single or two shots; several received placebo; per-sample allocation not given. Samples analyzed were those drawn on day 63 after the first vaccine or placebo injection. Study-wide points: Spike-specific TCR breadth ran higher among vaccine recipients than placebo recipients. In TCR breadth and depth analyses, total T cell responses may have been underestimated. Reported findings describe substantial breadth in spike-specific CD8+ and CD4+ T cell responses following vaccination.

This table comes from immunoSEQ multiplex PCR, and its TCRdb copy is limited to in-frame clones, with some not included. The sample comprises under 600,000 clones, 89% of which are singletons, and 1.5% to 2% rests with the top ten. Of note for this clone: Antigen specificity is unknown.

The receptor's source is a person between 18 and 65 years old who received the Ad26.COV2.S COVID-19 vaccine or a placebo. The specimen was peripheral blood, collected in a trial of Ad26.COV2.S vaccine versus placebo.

CDR3 nucleotide sequence: TGTGCCAGCAGTTTAAGTTTGTTGAGACAAGAGACCCAGTACTTC. Amino acid sequence: CASSLSLLRQETQYF. J is TRBJ2-5 and V is TRBV28; D is unclear. From germline, CDR1 is MDHEN and CDR2 SYDVKM. This CDR3 has 15 residues. Between the trimmed V and J ends, which lost 2 bases and 2 bases, there was a span of 12 bases.